Listed below are T cell receptor beta chains from one sample, sequenced in a study of shared clonotypes between healthy human individuals. Assay used: immunoSEQ multiplex PCR; TCRdb lists only in-frame clones, some missing. The sample lists some 2 million clones; around 96% were seen once. Sequenced: naive CD8+ T cells sorted from blood. These receptors were taken from a young man in good health. Both conserved end residues are part of each CDR3. The order of the fields is J gene, V gene, clone size, CDR3 length, D gene, CDR3 DNA, CDR3 protein. The D gene is left open where the match is weak. The size field is filled for only some rows; it gives once, few, many or a size class.

TRBJ1-1 TRBV11-2 NA 13 NA TGTGCCAGCAGCTTACCAGGGAGCACTGAAGCTTTCTTT CASSLPGSTEAFF
TRBJ1-1 TRBV10-2 NA 14 NA TGCGCCAGCAGTGATCCGGGATTGAACACTGAAGCTTTCTTT CASSDPGLNTEAFF
TRBJ2-1 TRBV6-5 NA 13 NA TGTGCCAGCAGTGCGGGACTTCACAATGAGCAGTTCTTC CASSAGLHNEQFF
TRBJ1-4 TRBV7-9 NA 15 NA TGTGCCAGCAGCTCCCCCAAGTATCCTAATGAAAAACTGTTTTTT CASSSPKYPNEKLFF
TRBJ2-7 TRBV18 NA 13 NA TGTGCCAGCTCACCCACAGGCGCCTACGAGCAGTACTTC CASSPTGAYEQYF
TRBJ1-2 TRBV18 NA 13 NA TGTGCCAGCTCACTGGACGGTCATGATGGCTACACCTTC CASSLDGHDGYTF
TRBJ2-5 TRBV7-9 NA 16 TRBD1 TGTGCCAGCTTCCGAGGGCAGGGGGCAATTCAAGAGACCCAGTACTTC CASFRGQGAIQETQYF
TRBJ2-7 TRBV7-8 once 14 NA TGTGCCAGCAGCCCATTACCGGCCTCCTACGAGCAGTACTTC CASSPLPASYEQYF
TRBJ2-2 TRBV11-2 NA 14 NA TGTGCCAGCAGTCCATGGGTCGTGACCGGGGAGCTGTTTTTT CASSPWVVTGELFF
TRBJ1-3 TRBV19 NA 14 NA TGTGCCAGTAGTATGGGGAGCTCTGGAAACACCATATATTTT CASSMGSSGNTIYF
TRBJ1-1 TRBV4-3 NA 14 NA TGCGCCAGCAGCCAAGGGGTGGCAAGCACTGAAGCTTTCTTT CASSQGVASTEAFF
TRBJ2-7 TRBV5-4 NA 13 NA TGTGCCAGCAGCTTGGCTAGCGATTACGAGCAGTACTTC CASSLASDYEQYF
TRBJ2-5 TRBV19 NA 16 NA TGTGCCAGTAGTATAGATTTCGGGGCCCAGAGGGAGACCCAGTACTTC CASSIDFGAQRETQYF
TRBJ2-1 TRBV13 once 14 NA TGTGCCAGCAGCCAAGAGACACGGTACAATGAGCAGTTCTTC CASSQETRYNEQFF
TRBJ2-2 TRBV2 NA 16 TRBD1 TGTGCCAGCAGTGAAGGACAGGGGGTTGACACCGGGGAGCTGTTTTTT CASSEGQGVDTGELFF
TRBJ2-3 TRBV9 NA 14 NA TGTGCCAGCAGCGCCTCTGGGTCCGCGGATACGCAGTATTTT CASSASGSADTQYF
TRBJ2-3 TRBV7-7 NA 15 NA TGTGCTAGCAGCCTGCGGGGAGGGGGCGAAGATACGCAGTATTTT CASSLRGGGEDTQYF
TRBJ1-1 TRBV5-4 NA 13 TRBD1 TGTGCCAGCACCCGGGACAGGTCGAATGAAGCTTTCTTT CASTRDRSNEAFF
TRBJ1-1 TRBV19 NA 16 NA TGTGCCAGTAATTCCGGTACGGGGGTAATGAACACTGAAGCTTTCTTT CASNSGTGVMNTEAFF
TRBJ1-1 TRBV7-9 NA 15 TRBD1 TGTGCCAGCAGCCACCGACAGGGACTGAACACTGAAGCTTTCTTT CASSHRQGLNTEAFF
TRBJ2-3 TRBV12-2 NA 17 NA TGTGCAAGTCGCGCAAGCGTGACTAGCGCACTCACAGATACGCAGTATTTT CASRASVTSALTDTQYF
TRBJ2-4 TRBV7-2 NA 14 TRBD1 TGTGCCAGCAGCTTAGAAGGGGGCTGGGACATTCAGTACTTC CASSLEGGWDIQYF
TRBJ2-7 TRBV15 NA 14 TRBD2 TGTGCCACCAGCTTTGGACTAGCCGCCTACGAGCAGTACTTC CATSFGLAAYEQYF
TRBJ2-5 TRBV11-2 NA 13 NA TGTGCCAGCAGTCGGACACCACAAGAGACCCAGTACTTC CASSRTPQETQYF